The clone carrying this T cell receptor (beta chain) was observed a single time. Its cognate antigen is unknown. The V and J ends lost 0 bases and 4 bases respectively, with 18 bases between them. Germline lookup yields CDR1 MGHRA and CDR2 YSYEKL. CDR3 length equals 17 residues. The data are from a study of human thymus T cells. Regarding the study as a whole: Overlap was high between thymic repertoires from unrelated individuals, as reported in related research. Usage of V and J genes appeared biased in thymic and blood repertoires.

Clones were read by immunoSEQ multiplex PCR, and TCRdb kept only the in-frame ones, dropping some. The data hold 70,000 to 75,000 clones, with around 95% observed a single time. Thymus was obtained from resections taken during corrective heart surgery. Having surgery to correct congenital heart defects, healthy Finnish infants acted as the donors. The sample taken for sequencing was thymus tissue. The receptor's source is a girl less than two years old with a congenital heart defect but otherwise immunologically healthy. The rearrangement links TRBV4-1 to TRBJ2-5; maybe TRBD1 (6 bases). CDR3 sequence: CASSQDGHRVRGETQYF. DNA for the CDR3: TGCGCCAGCAGCCAAGATGGACACAGGGTGAGGGGAGAGACCCAGTACTTC.